Presented here are 13 T cell receptor beta chains from one specimen sequenced in a study of response to subunit inactivated influenza vaccine. TCRdb independently ran MiXCR on the RT-PCR reads; one entry per CDR3 protein. The sample contains around 520,000 distinct CDR3 sequences, 25% of which appear only once. Sequences were derived from CD4+ T cells sorted from PBMCs, sampled 4 to 6 days after vaccination. Receptor source: a man aged 45-60 years who received an inactivated influenza vaccine.

This clonotype was counted between two and nine times. For the CDR3, the DNA is TGCAGTGCTTCCGGGACCATCAATGAGCAGTTCTTC. It translates to CSASGTINEQFF. V and J are TRBV20-1 and TRBJ2-1; D possibly matches TRBD1 or TRBD2 (5 bases each). From germline, CDR1 is DFQATT and CDR2 SNEGSKA (reference sequence). V lost 5 bases and J lost 6, with 11 bases in between. The CDR3 runs 12 residues.

The J gene is TRBJ1-5, the V gene TRBV10-3, with unresolved D. The CDR3 contains 14 residues. Germline CDR1 is ENHRY and CDR2 is SYGVKD. V was shortened by 7 bases and J by 0 bases, with 10 bases between the two germline ends. CDR3 in amino acids: CAITADYSNQPQHF. DNA for the CDR3: TGTGCCATCACGGCGGATTATAGCAATCAGCCCCAGCATTTT.

This clonotype turned up a few times. This chain connects TRBV6-6 to TRBJ1-2; no definite D call. This CDR3 has 13 residues. CDR1 is MNHNY, CDR2 SVGAGI, per germline (reference sequence). Trimming left V 2 bases short and J 6 bases short, with 10 bases between. The CDR3 protein is CASSYPPKDGYTF. The CDR3 DNA sequence: TGTGCCAGCAGTTACCCACCCAAGGATGGCTACACCTTC.

V and J are TRBV18 and TRBJ2-5, with 9 bases aligning to TRBD1. V lost 6 bases to trimming and J lost 5 bases; unmatched junction nucleotides: 7. This CDR3 region has 14 residues. CDR1 is KGHSH and CDR2 is LQKENI in the germline V gene. Here the CDR3 reads CASSPTGGEETQYF. In DNA form, the CDR3 reads TGTGCCAGCTCGCCGACAGGGGGAGAGGAGACCCAGTACTTC.

There are a few counts of this clonotype. The V call is TRBV10-3, the J call TRBJ2-7, with a possible D match to TRBD1 (5 bases). Trimming stripped 8 bases from V and 0 bases from J, with 14 bases between. The CDR3 loop spans 14 amino acids. CDR1 and CDR2 from the germline V gene are ENHRY and SYGVKD. In DNA form, the CDR3 reads TGTGCCATCTCGGACCAGGGATACTCCTACGAGCAGTACTTC. Encoded protein: CAISDQGYSYEQYF.

This clonotype was counted between two and nine times. The V gene is TRBV11-2, the J gene TRBJ2-1, with 12 bases matching TRBD2. The germline CDR1 and CDR2 sequences are SGHAT and FQNNGV. The V gene end was trimmed by 1 base and the J gene end by 9 bases; junction bases not matched to a gene: 10. This CDR3 has 17 amino acids. CDR3 nucleotides: TGTGCCAGCAGCTTAGCAGGCTCTAGCGGGGGGGCGGGTGAGCAGTTCTTC. Translating it yields CASSLAGSSGGAGEQFF.

This clonotype came up a few times. The V gene is TRBV10-3, the J gene TRBJ2-1; D tentatively fits TRBD1 or TRBD2 (5 bases each). The V end lost 3 bases, the J end lost 6 bases, and 15 bases lay between the germline ends. The CDR3 is 15 amino acids. Looked up from germline, CDR1 is ENHRY and CDR2 is SYGVKD. The CDR3 DNA is TGTGCCATCAGTGATCCGGGCAGGGACCTCAATGAGCAGTTCTTC. Its translation: CAISDPGRDLNEQFF.

In this sample, this clonotype turned up many times. The chain links TRBV7-2 to TRBJ2-6; TRBD1 agrees at 8 bases. Germline V lookup: CDR1 SGHTA, CDR2 FQGNSA. This CDR3 spans 17 amino acids. With V trimmed by 5 bases and J by 2 bases, 8 bases remained unmatched. The CDR3 DNA reads as TGTGCCAGCAGCCCGAGACAGGGGAGACCTGGGGCCAACGTCCTGACTTTC. Translation gives CASSPRQGRPGANVLTF.

This clonotype was seen ten or more times. The rearrangement uses TRBV29-1 and TRBJ2-3; TRBD1 agrees at 7 bases. The J segment lost 0 bases and the V segment lost 5 bases, leaving 5 bases of the junction unmatched. Looked up from germline, CDR1 is SQVTM and CDR2 is ANQGSEA. The CDR3 sequence is 14 residues long. CDR3 sequence (DNA): TGCAGCGTTCAACCGGGACAGAGCACAGATACGCAGTATTTT. The encoded protein is CSVQPGQSTDTQYF.

This rearrangement joins TRBV9 to TRBJ2-5, with 10 nucleotides matching TRBD1. Germline V lookup: CDR1 SGDLS, CDR2 YYNGEE. The CDR3 runs to 15 residues. The V gene end was trimmed by 2 bases and the J gene end by 5 bases; junction bases not matched to a gene: 6. CDR3 residues: CASSVMGQGMETQYF. CDR3 in DNA: TGTGCCAGCAGCGTGATGGGACAGGGGATGGAGACCCAGTACTTC. Together with reference TRBV9 and TRBJ2-5, the CDR3 gives the full variable domain: DSGVTQTPKHLITATGQRVTLRCSPRSGDLSVYWYQQSLDQGLQFLIQYYNGEERAKGNILERFSAQQFPDLHSELNLSSLELGDSALYFCASSVMGQGMETQYFGPGTRLLVL.

The chain carries TRBV7-2 and TRBJ2-7, with TRBD2 identical over 11 bases. The germline V gene has CDR1 SGHTA and CDR2 FQGNSA. The CDR3 has 14 residues. V trimming: 1 base; J trimming: 8 bases; junction bases outside the gene matches: 4. DNA for the CDR3: TGTGCCAGCAGCTTAGAGACTAGCGGGACCAAGCAGTACTTC. It translates to CASSLETSGTKQYF.

This sequence joins TRBV6-2 or TRBV6-3 and TRBJ2-7; D is ambiguous. This CDR3 contains 14 residues. The ends were cut back, 5 bases at V and 2 bases at J, with 13 bases in the middle. Germline V CDR1 and CDR2: MNHEY, SVGEGT. CDR3 in DNA: TGTGCCAGCAGTCTATCCGCAGGCGCCTACGAGCAGTACTTC. It specifies CASSLSAGAYEQYF.

This clonotype turned up a few times. The rearrangement joins TRBV29-1 to TRBJ2-2; D not resolved. V lost 4 bases to trimming and J lost 4 bases, with 16 bases between them. This CDR3 is 15 amino acids long. CDR1 and CDR2 (germline): SQVTM, ANQGSEA. The CDR3 is CSVVLAGIGTGELFF. The CDR3 nucleotides are TGCAGCGTTGTTTTGGCAGGCATTGGCACCGGGGAGCTGTTTTTT.